Listed below are T cell receptor beta chains from one sample, sequenced in a study of cytomegalovirus exposure and HLA in healthy donors. The protocol was immunoSEQ multiplex PCR, while the TCRdb copy is restricted to in-frame clones and leaves out a portion. Of 85,000 to 90,000 clones listed, under 85% were seen once; the top ten hold about 2.5%. Sequencing used PBMCs. These receptors were collected from a young man in good health and CMV-seronegative. CDR3s include the opening cysteine and the closing phenylalanine or tryptophan. The D gene is left open where the match is weak. Only part of the rows carry a size: once, few, many, or a class if the clone is expanded.

>15|TRBJ1-1|TRBD1|TRBV6-6|.
CASSHSDRDGTEAFF
TGTGCCAGCAGCCACTCAGACAGGGATGGCACTGAAGCTTTCTTT
>16|TRBJ1-1|TRBD1|TRBV29-1|.
CSVNTGTGGFDTEAFF
TGCAGCGTCAATACCGGGACAGGGGGCTTCGACACTGAAGCTTTCTTT
>18|TRBJ1-5|.|TRBV28|.
CASSLFTGVRSSNQPQHF
TGTGCCAGCAGTTTATTTACGGGGGTGCGGAGTAGCAATCAGCCCCAGCATTTT
>13|TRBJ1-1|.|TRBV4-1|.
CASSDGRNTEAFF
TGCGCCAGCAGCGATGGGAGGAACACTGAAGCTTTCTTT
>16|TRBJ2-2|.|TRBV5-1|.
CASSPTAGSNTGELFF
TGCGCCAGCAGCCCCACGGCGGGGTCGAACACCGGGGAGCTGTTTTTT
>14|TRBJ2-3|TRBD1|TRBV7-3|.
CASSRDRGSDTQYF
TGTGCCAGCAGCAGGGACAGGGGATCAGATACGCAGTATTTT
>12|TRBJ2-1|TRBD1|TRBV10-3|few
CAISGRGNEQFF
TGTGCCATCAGTGGCAGGGGGAATGAGCAGTTCTTC
>13|TRBJ1-1|.|TRBV28|.
CASSFRQGTEAFF
TGTGCCAGCAGTTTCCGCCAGGGCACTGAAGCTTTCTTT
>12|TRBJ2-1|.|TRBV2|once
CASSPPRNEQFF
TGTGCCAGCAGTCCTCCCAGGAATGAGCAGTTCTTC
>15|TRBJ1-1|.|TRBV30|.
CACTGYQDSNTEAFF
TGTGCCTGCACTGGCTATCAGGACTCGAACACTGAAGCTTTCTTT
>13|TRBJ2-5|.|TRBV5-4|.
CASSTTVPETQYF
TGTGCCAGCAGCACGACAGTCCCGGAGACCCAGTACTTC
>13|TRBJ1-6|.|TRBV7-9|.
CASSLDSPSPLHF
TGTGCCAGCAGCTTGGATAGCCCCTCACCCCTCCACTTT
>17|TRBJ2-7|TRBD1|TRBV5-1|.
CASSLGTGGGSIYEQYF
TGCGCCAGCAGCTTGGGGACAGGGGGCGGATCAATCTACGAGCAGTACTTC
>14|TRBJ1-1|TRBD1|TRBV7-2|few
CASSDRGMNTEAFF
TGTGCCAGCAGCGACAGGGGAATGAACACTGAAGCTTTCTTT
>17|TRBJ2-1|TRBD1|TRBV5-4|.
CASSLDPTGDSYNEQFF
TGTGCCAGCAGCCTGGACCCCACAGGGGACTCCTACAATGAGCAGTTCTTC
>13|TRBJ2-6|.|TRBV7-2|.
CASSFFGANVLTF
TGTGCCAGCAGCTTCTTTGGGGCCAACGTCCTGACTTTC
>15|TRBJ2-2|TRBD2|TRBV11-2|.
CASSLWGGSTGELFF
TGTGCCAGCAGCTTATGGGGGGGGAGCACCGGGGAGCTGTTTTTT
>17|TRBJ1-4|.|TRBV7-3|.
CASSPRWKFGLYEKLFF
TGTGCCAGCAGCCCACGGTGGAAGTTCGGGTTGTATGAAAAACTGTTTTTT
>15|TRBJ1-5|.|TRBV2|.
CASSGGRRGNQPQHF
TGTGCCAGCAGTGGGGGACGGAGGGGTAATCAGCCCCAGCATTTT
>18|TRBJ2-2|TRBD2|TRBV2|.
CASRLGLAGGPNTGELFF
TGTGCCAGCAGACTAGGACTAGCGGGGGGGCCAAACACCGGGGAGCTGTTTTTT
>17|TRBJ1-5|TRBD1|TRBV19|few
CASRPGQGAYSNQPQHF
TGTGCCAGTAGGCCGGGACAGGGGGCCTATAGCAATCAGCCCCAGCATTTT
>18|TRBJ1-2|.|TRBV2|.
CASTPLVVKGTINYGYTF
TGTGCCAGCACCCCCCTTGTCGTTAAGGGGACTATTAACTATGGCTACACCTTC
>15|TRBJ1-6|.|TRBV30|.
CAWSIGGSYNSPLHF
TGTGCCTGGAGTATAGGGGGCTCCTATAATTCACCCCTCCACTTT
>13|TRBJ1-1|.|TRBV30|once
CAWSLSGNAEAFF
TGTGCCTGGAGTCTGTCAGGGAACGCTGAAGCTTTCTTT
>13|TRBJ1-1|.|TRBV30|.
CAWRMKSGGEAFF
TGTGCCTGGAGGATGAAATCGGGGGGTGAAGCTTTCTTT
>13|TRBJ2-1|.|TRBV5-4|once
CASSPRDGNEQFF
TGTGCCAGCAGCCCCCGTGACGGGAATGAGCAGTTCTTC
>17|TRBJ2-1|.|TRBV27|.
CASSLSSSDSSYNEQFF
TGTGCCAGCAGTTTATCATCTTCGGACAGCTCCTACAATGAGCAGTTCTTC
>14|TRBJ2-3|TRBD2|TRBV7-2|.
CASSPGLVTDTQYF
TGTGCCAGCAGCCCCGGACTAGTAACAGATACGCAGTATTTT
>13|TRBJ2-1|TRBD1|TRBV5-4|.
CASSLKQGAEQFF
TGTGCCAGCAGCCTGAAGCAGGGGGCTGAGCAGTTCTTC